This T cell receptor (beta chain) appears in the sequencing data of a study of shared clonotypes between healthy human individuals. This table comes from immunoSEQ multiplex PCR, and its TCRdb copy is limited to in-frame clones, with some not included. The repertoire includes about a million clones, around 74% of them detected once, and approximately 1.3% sits in the top ten. The material sequenced was memory CD4+ T cells sorted from blood. Subset of the sample: CD45RA-negative fraction. The receptor's source is a man in his late teens or twenties in good health.

The CDR3 bases are TGTGCCAGTGATCGGGGGGGCCCCGGAGAGACCCAGTACTTC. Amino acid sequence: CASDRGGPGETQYF. This chain connects TRBV19 to TRBJ2-5, with 8 nucleotides matching TRBD2. The junction had 9 bases not matched to a gene; V was cut back by 8 bases and J by 4 bases. Germline CDR1 LNHDA, CDR2 SQIVND (reference sequence). This CDR3 region has 14 residues.